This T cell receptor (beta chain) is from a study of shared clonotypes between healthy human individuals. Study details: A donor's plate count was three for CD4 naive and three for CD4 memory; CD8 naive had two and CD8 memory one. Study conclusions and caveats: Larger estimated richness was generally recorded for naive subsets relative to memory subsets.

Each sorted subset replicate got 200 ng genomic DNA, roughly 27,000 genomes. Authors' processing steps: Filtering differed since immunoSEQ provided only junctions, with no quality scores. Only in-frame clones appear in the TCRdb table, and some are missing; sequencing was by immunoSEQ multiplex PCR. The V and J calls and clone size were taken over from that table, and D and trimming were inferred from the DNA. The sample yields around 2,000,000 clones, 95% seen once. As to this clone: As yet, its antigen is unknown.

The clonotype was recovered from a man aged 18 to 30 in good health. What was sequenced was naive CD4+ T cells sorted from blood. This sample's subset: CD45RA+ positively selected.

The CDR3 sequence is CASSLTSSGELFF. The CDR3 DNA is TGTGCCAGCAGCTTGACTAGCTCCGGGGAGCTGTTTTTT. This chain joins TRBV5-4 and TRBJ2-2, with D tentatively TRBD2 (6 bases). The CDR3 is 13 amino acids. CDR1 SGHNT and CDR2 YYREEE come from the germline V gene (reference sequence). V lost 1 base and J lost 6, with 7 bases in between.